This T cell receptor (beta chain) was sequenced during a study of Ad26.COV2.S vaccination and SARS-CoV-2 variants. Study-level background: Ad26.COV2.S shots went into the muscle once or twice, 56 days apart.

Treatment meaning: roughly 20 received Ad26.COV2.S at low or high dose, single or two shots; about 5 received placebo; per-sample allocation not given. Sample collection was performed on day 63 after the first vaccine or placebo injection. Germline-derived CDR1 and CDR2 are MNHEY and SMNVEV (reference sequence). Trimming at V came to 7 bases and at J to 1 base, leaving 13 bases not matched to a gene. CDR3 length equals 17 residues. This table comes from immunoSEQ multiplex PCR, and its TCRdb copy is limited to in-frame clones, with some not included. The table includes 350,000 to 450,000 clones, 83% detected once.

The V gene is TRBV27, the J gene TRBJ1-5; TRBD1 matches at 7 bases. The clonotype originates from a person between 18 and 65 years old who received the Ad26.COV2.S COVID-19 vaccine or a placebo. Sequencing was performed on peripheral blood, taken in a trial of Ad26.COV2.S vaccine versus placebo. CDR3 protein: CASTPPLAGGSNQPQHF. CDR3 DNA: TGTGCCAGCACCCCCCCATTGGCAGGGGGAAGCAATCAGCCCCAGCATTTT.